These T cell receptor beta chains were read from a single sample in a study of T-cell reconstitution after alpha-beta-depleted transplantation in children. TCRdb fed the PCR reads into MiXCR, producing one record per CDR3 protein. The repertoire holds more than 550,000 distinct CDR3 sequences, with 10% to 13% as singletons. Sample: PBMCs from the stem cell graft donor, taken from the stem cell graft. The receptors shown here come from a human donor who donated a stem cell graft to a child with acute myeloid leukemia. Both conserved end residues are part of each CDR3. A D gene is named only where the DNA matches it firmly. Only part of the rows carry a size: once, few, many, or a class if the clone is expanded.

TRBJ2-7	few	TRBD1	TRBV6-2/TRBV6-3	TGTGCCAGCAGTCGCGACAGGGGAGACTACGAGCAGTACTTC	CASSRDRGDYEQYF
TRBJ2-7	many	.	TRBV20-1	TGCAGTGCTAGAGATCCACTTTACGAGCAGTACTTC	CSARDPLYEQYF
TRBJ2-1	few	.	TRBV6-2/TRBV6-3	TGTGCCAGCGCAGAGGGGTACAATGAGCAGTTCTTC	CASAEGYNEQFF
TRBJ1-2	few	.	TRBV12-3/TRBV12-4	TGTGCCAGCAGATCTAACACTCACAGGGCTGGCTACACCTTC	CASRSNTHRAGYTF
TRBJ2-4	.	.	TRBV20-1	TGCAGTGCTAGAGCCTTTAGCGAGGTTCTAGCCAAAAACATTCAGTACTTC	CSARAFSEVLAKNIQYF
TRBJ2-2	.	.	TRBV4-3	TGCGCCAGCAGCCAAGACAGGGTGAACACCGGGGAGCTGTTTTTT	CASSQDRVNTGELFF
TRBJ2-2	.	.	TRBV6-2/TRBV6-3	TGTGCCAGCAGGCCCCTAGGAAGGCCGAACACCGGGGAGCTGTTTTTT	CASRPLGRPNTGELFF
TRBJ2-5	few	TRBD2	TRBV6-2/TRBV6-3	TGTGCCAGCAGCCCGACTAGCGGGAGTGGAAAGACCCAGTACTTC	CASSPTSGSGKTQYF
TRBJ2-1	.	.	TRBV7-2	TGTGCCAGCAGCTTATCCTCAGGGATGGGTTCCTACAATGAGCAGTTCTTC	CASSLSSGMGSYNEQFF
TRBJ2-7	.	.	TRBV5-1	TGCGCCAGCAGCTTGGCCTTGGACGGCGATCCTTACGAGCAGTACTTC	CASSLALDGDPYEQYF
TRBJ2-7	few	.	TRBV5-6	TGTGCCAGCAGCTCGTACCCAAAGGAGCAGTACTTC	CASSSYPKEQYF
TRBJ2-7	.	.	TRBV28	TGTGCCAGCACATCGGAGCCCTACGAGCAGTACTTC	CASTSEPYEQYF
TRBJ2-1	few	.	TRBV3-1	TGTGCCAGCAGCCTCCAAGACCCCTGGGGGCAGTTCTTC	CASSLQDPWGQFF
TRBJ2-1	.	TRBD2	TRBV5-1	TGCGCCAGCAGCTCGCAGCGGGGGAGGTCCAATGAGCAGTTCTTC	CASSSQRGRSNEQFF
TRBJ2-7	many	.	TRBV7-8	TGTGCCAGCAGCCTGACAGAAACCTACGAGCAGTACTTC	CASSLTETYEQYF
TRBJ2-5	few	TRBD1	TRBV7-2	TGTGCCAGCAGCGATCCCGACAGGGGGCGAACGGCGACCCAGTACTTC	CASSDPDRGRTATQYF
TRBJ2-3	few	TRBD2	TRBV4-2	TGTGCCAGCAGCCAAGAGTTAGCGGGAAGGGTAGATACGCAGTATTTT	CASSQELAGRVDTQYF
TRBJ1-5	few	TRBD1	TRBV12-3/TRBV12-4	TGTGCCAGCAGATTCGGACAGGAGAATCAGCCCCAGCATTTT	CASRFGQENQPQHF
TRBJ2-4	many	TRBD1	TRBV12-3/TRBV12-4	TGTGCCAGCAGTTCCCACAGGGGTGACATTCAGTACTTC	CASSSHRGDIQYF
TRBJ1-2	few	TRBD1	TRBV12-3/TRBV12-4	TGTGCCAGCAGTTTTGGACAGGGGGTTGATGGCTACACCTTC	CASSFGQGVDGYTF
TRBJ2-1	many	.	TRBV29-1	TGCAGCGTTTTTGTCCCCGGGGGGCGCTACAATGAGCAGTTCTTC	CSVFVPGGRYNEQFF
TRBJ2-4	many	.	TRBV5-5	TGTGCCAGCAAGACGACACTAGCCCGAAACATTCAGTACTTC	CASKTTLARNIQYF
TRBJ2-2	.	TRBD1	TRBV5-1	TGCGCCAGCAGCACAGGACAGGGCCTGAATACGAACACCGGGGAGCTGTTTTTT	CASSTGQGLNTNTGELFF
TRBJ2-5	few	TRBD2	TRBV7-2	TGTGCCAGCAGCTTCTCAAGCGGGAGCCGGGGGGAGACCCAGTACTTC	CASSFSSGSRGETQYF
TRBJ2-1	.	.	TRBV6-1	TGTGCCACCATTGATTGGGACGGACGTGGGGAGCAGTTCTTC	CATIDWDGRGEQFF
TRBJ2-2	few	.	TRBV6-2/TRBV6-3	TGTGCCAGCAGGCTCGAGAACACCGGGGAGCTGTTTTTT	CASRLENTGELFF
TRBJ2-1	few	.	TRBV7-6	TGTGCCAGCAGCTTAGCCGACTCGTTGCAGTTCTTC	CASSLADSLQFF
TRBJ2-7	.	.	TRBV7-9	TGTGCCAGCAGCCCGGCGAGCGGGTACGAGCAGTACTTC	CASSPASGYEQYF
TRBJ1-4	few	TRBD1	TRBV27	TGTGCCAGCAGTCAAACGGACAGGGGTCACGAAAAACTGTTTTTT	CASSQTDRGHEKLFF
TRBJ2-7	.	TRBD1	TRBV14	TGTGCCAGCAGCCAATCGCAGGGGGCAGGCGGCGAGCAGTACTTC	CASSQSQGAGGEQYF
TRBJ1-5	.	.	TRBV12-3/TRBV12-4	TGTGCCAGCAGTCCCAGGGCTTTGTATAGCAATCAGCCCCAGCATTTT	CASSPRALYSNQPQHF
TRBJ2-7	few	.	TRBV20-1	TGCAGTGCCCACCCCTCGGAGGGGTACGAGCAGTACTTC	CSAHPSEGYEQYF
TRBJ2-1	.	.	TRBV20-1	TGCAGTGCTCGATCCCAGGGTTCCTACAATGAGCAGTTCTTC	CSARSQGSYNEQFF
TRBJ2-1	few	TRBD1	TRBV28	TGTGCCAGCGTTCCCGGGACAGGGTCCTACAATGAGCAGTTCTTC	CASVPGTGSYNEQFF
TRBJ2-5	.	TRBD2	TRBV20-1	TGCAGTGCTAGTCTTCTAGCGGGGTACCAAGAGACCCAGTACTTC	CSASLLAGYQETQYF
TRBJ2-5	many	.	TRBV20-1	TGCAGTGCTAAACCTCCGAGGGGTGGGTCGTCAGAGACCCAGTACTTC	CSAKPPRGGSSETQYF
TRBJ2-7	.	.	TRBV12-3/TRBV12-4	TGTGCCAGCAAATCGGAAAGCTACGAGCAGTACTTC	CASKSESYEQYF
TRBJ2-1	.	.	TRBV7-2	TGTGCCAGCAGCTTAGCGGGCTCCACCTACAATGAGCAGTTCTTC	CASSLAGSTYNEQFF
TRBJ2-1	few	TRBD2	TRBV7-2	TGTGCCAGCAGCTTAGAGGCGGGAGAAACACATGAGCAGTTCTTC	CASSLEAGETHEQFF
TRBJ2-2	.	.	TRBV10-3	TGTGCCGCCGGGCGGGGTACAGATAACACCGGGGAGCTGTTTTTT	CAAGRGTDNTGELFF
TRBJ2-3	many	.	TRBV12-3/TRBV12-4	TGTGCCAGCAGTCCCTCGACTAGGACTAGCACAGATACGCAGTATTTT	CASSPSTRTSTDTQYF
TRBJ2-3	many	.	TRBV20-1	TGCAGTGCTAGCGGAGGGATGGATACGCAGTATTTT	CSASGGMDTQYF
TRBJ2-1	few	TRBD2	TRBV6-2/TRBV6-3	TGTGCCAGCAGTTACTCGCCTCCTAGCGGGATCTACAATGAGCAGTTCTTC	CASSYSPPSGIYNEQFF
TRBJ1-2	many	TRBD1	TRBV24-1	TGTGCCACCAGTGACACGGGACAGGGAAGCTATGGCTACACCTTC	CATSDTGQGSYGYTF
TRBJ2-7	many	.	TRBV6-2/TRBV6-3	TGTGCCAGCAGTTACATCGTCCTATCCTACGAGCAGTACTTC	CASSYIVLSYEQYF
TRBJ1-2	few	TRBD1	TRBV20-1	TGCAGTGCTATCCCGGGACAGGGACATGGCTACACCTTC	CSAIPGQGHGYTF
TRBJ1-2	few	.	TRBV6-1	TGTGCCAGCATACGCCCGGGGTCAAACTATGGCTACACCTTC	CASIRPGSNYGYTF
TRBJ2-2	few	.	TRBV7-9	TGTGCCAGCAGCACCGACCGGATCACCGGGGAGCTGTTTTTT	CASSTDRITGELFF
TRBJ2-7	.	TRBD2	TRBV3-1	TGTGCCAGCAGTGAAGCGGGAGGCTACTACGAGCAGTACTTC	CASSEAGGYYEQYF
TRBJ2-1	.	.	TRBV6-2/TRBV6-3	TGTGCCAGCAGTAACGCCGGGGTCCCGAGCTCCTACAATGAGCAGTTCTTC	CASSNAGVPSSYNEQFF
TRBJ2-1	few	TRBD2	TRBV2	TGTGCCATTATTTATAGCGGGAGTTCCTATGAGCAGTTCTTC	CAIIYSGSSYEQFF